This entry lists 13 T cell receptor beta chains sequenced from one sample in a study of T cells after yellow fever vaccination. TCRdb reprocessed the 5' RACE reads with MiXCR, giving one entry per CDR3 protein. The sample holds hundreds of thousands of distinct CDR3 sequences, less than 4.5% seen once. Sample: PBMCs, taken on the day of the yellow fever booster vaccination. The receptors come from a man younger than 35 who received the YFV17D yellow fever vaccine.

This clonotype was seen repeatedly, ten times or more. This chain links TRBV5-6 with TRBJ2-1, with TRBD2 identical over 12 bases. V was pared by 4 bases and J by 4 bases, with 3 bases of the junction left unmatched. Germline CDR1 SGHDT, CDR2 YYEEEE. The CDR3 loop spans 15 amino acids. The CDR3 protein is CASSRLAGEYNEQFF. Here the CDR3 DNA reads TGTGCCAGCAGCCGACTAGCGGGGGAGTACAATGAGCAGTTCTTC.

This clonotype was counted many times. The genes are TRBV29-1 and TRBJ1-2; TRBD1 is a possible D gene (6 bases). V shed 8 bases and J shed 0 bases, with 13 bases lying between them. The CDR3 contains 13 residues. Germline V gene sequence: CDR1 SQVTM, CDR2 ANQGSEA. The CDR3 loop is CSTLGDTNYGYTF. Here the CDR3 DNA reads TGCAGCACTTTAGGGGACACTAACTATGGCTACACCTTC.

The chain is built from TRBV5-1 and TRBJ2-3, with unresolved D. Germline CDR1 is SGHRS and CDR2 is YFSETQ. V dropped 3 bases and J dropped 3 bases, with 11 bases sitting between them. CDR3 length: 14 residues. CDR3 DNA: TGCGCCAGCAGCTCGCGACCCGAGACAGATACGCAGTATTTT. It specifies CASSSRPETDTQYF. Together with reference TRBV5-1 and TRBJ2-3, the CDR3 gives the full variable domain: KAGVTQTPRYLIKTRGQQVTLSCSPISGHRSVSWYQQTPGQGLQFLFEYFSETQRNKGNFPGRFSGRQFSNSRSEMNVSTLELGDSALYLCASSSRPETDTQYFGPGTRLTVL.

The chain joins TRBV3-1 to TRBJ2-1; a possible D gene is TRBD2 (6 bases). The CDR3 spans 15 residues. Trimming stripped 0 bases from V and 9 bases from J, with 15 bases between. Germline assignment: CDR1 LGHDT and CDR2 YNNKEL (reference sequence). CDR3 sequence (DNA): TGTGCCAGCAGCCAAGATCCCGCAACTAGCTCTGAGCAGTTCTTC. Its translation: CASSQDPATSSEQFF.

This sequence joins TRBV5-6 and TRBJ2-1; TRBD1 might be the D (5 bases). V was shortened by 2 bases and J by 9 bases, with 21 bases between the two germline ends. This CDR3 comprises 16 residues. Germline V CDR1 and CDR2: SGHDT, YYEEEE. CDR3: CASSFVLKGPIGEQFF. CDR3 DNA sequence: TGTGCCAGCAGCTTCGTCCTAAAGGGGCCTATTGGTGAGCAGTTCTTC. Combining the CDR3 with reference TRBV5-6 and TRBJ2-1 gives the whole variable domain DAGVTQSPTHLIKTRGQQVTLRCSPKSGHDTVSWYQQALGQGPQFIFQYYEEEERQRGNFPDRFSGHQFPNYSSELNVNALLLGDSALYLCASSFVLKGPIGEQFFGPGTRLTVL.

This clonotype was observed many times. This sequence joins TRBV7-8 and TRBJ1-6; TRBD1 is a possible D gene (5 bases). Germline V gene lookup returns CDR1 SGHVS and CDR2 FQNEAQ. There are 14 residues in the CDR3. Trimming removed 6 bases from V and 9 bases from J, with 15 bases in between. CDR3 loop: CASSAGTVVSPLHF. In DNA form, the CDR3 reads TGTGCCAGCAGTGCCGGGACGGTGGTTTCACCCCTCCACTTT.

This clonotype was seen repeatedly, ten times or more. This rearrangement joins TRBV12-3 or TRBV12-4 to TRBJ2-1, with TRBD2 matching 12 bases. V trimming: 7 bases; J trimming: 7 bases; junction bases outside the gene matches: 11. This CDR3 has 16 residues. CDR3 amino acids: CASILTSGGTRNEQFF. The DNA of the CDR3 is TGTGCCAGCATACTTACTAGCGGGGGGACCAGGAATGAGCAGTTCTTC.

This clonotype was recorded a few times. The chain recombines TRBV21-1 with TRBJ2-7. TRBV21-1 is marked as a pseudogene. The CDR3 extends over 18 amino acids. CDR3 DNA: TGTGCCAGCAGCAAAGTTAGAAAATCGTCAGCTTGCCCCTACGAGCAGTACTTC. Translated: CASSKVRKSSACPYEQYF.

In this sample, this clonotype turned up many times. V usage is TRBV28 and J usage is TRBJ2-5; D uncertain. Germline CDR1 reads MDHEN; CDR2 reads SYDVKM. The CDR3 covers 14 residues. Trimming removed 5 bases from V and 5 bases from J, with 15 bases in between. CDR3: CASSPPQGWETQYF. CDR3 coding DNA: TGTGCCAGCAGTCCCCCCCAAGGGTGGGAGACCCAGTACTTC.

This clonotype was observed a handful of times. This chain connects TRBV5-6 to TRBJ2-7; D perhaps matches TRBD1 (5 bases). There are 13 residues in the CDR3. Germline CDR1 SGHDT, CDR2 YYEEEE. With 0 bases removed from V and 3 bases from J, the gap between germline ends came to 7 bases. CDR3 amino acids: CASSLGGGYEQYV. The CDR3 DNA follows: TGTGCCAGCAGCTTGGGGGGCGGCTACGAGCAGTACGTC.

This clonotype was recorded many times. This chain joins TRBV10-3 and TRBJ2-3; D is perhaps TRBD2 (5 bases). Trimming pared 3 bases from V and 2 bases from J, leaving 15 bases between. CDR1 and CDR2 (germline): ENHRY, SYGVKD. The CDR3 totals 16 residues. The CDR3 protein is CAISDRKRDTTDTQYF. CDR3 sequence (DNA): TGTGCCATCAGTGATCGGAAGAGGGATACCACAGATACGCAGTATTTT.

A remark on this clonotype: An end of the junction does not agree with germline; a read error may underlie this. V is TRBV9 and J is TRBJ2-5; 9 nucleotides line up with TRBD1. The CDR3 is 15 residues long. Germline V gene sequence: CDR1 SGDLS, CDR2 YYNGEE. The CDR3 bases are TGTGCCAGCCGCCACCCAACAGGGGGCAAAGAGACCCAGAACTTC. It is translated as CASRHPTGGKETQNF.

This clonotype was recorded many times. DNA for the CDR3: TGTGCCAGCAGCTTAGGTCAGGGGGCCAATGAGCAGTTCTTC. Translation gives CASSLGQGANEQFF. This sequence joins TRBV7-9 and TRBJ2-1; 8 bases align to TRBD1. V was pared by 1 base and J by 6 bases, with 2 bases of the junction left unmatched. The CDR3 totals 14 residues. Germline lookup yields CDR1 SEHNR and CDR2 FQNEAQ (reference sequence).